The rows below give T cell receptor beta chains drawn from one sample of a study of blood T cells in healthy people across ages. Each CDR3 protein is one row after TCRdb ran MiXCR on the 5' RACE reads. Seen here are around 580,000 distinct CDR3 sequences, roughly 48% observed once, and the top ten hold roughly 25%. Sequenced: blood. These receptors originate from an older man in good health. The CDR3 runs from the conserved cysteine through the conserved F or W. Each record gives: clone size, J gene, D gene, V gene, CDR3 protein, CDR3 DNA. A D gene is named only where the DNA matches it firmly. Rows give clone size only sometimes, using once, few, many, or a class for an expanded clone.

>few|TRBJ2-5|TRBD2|TRBV14
CASSLGLAWYF
TGTGCCAGCAGCCTCGGACTAGCTTGGTACTTC
>.|TRBJ2-7|.|TRBV15
CATSRELGSVYEQYF
TGTGCCACCAGCAGAGAACTGGGCAGCGTTTACGAGCAGTACTTC
>many|TRBJ2-7|TRBD1|TRBV7-2
CASSSDRGPYEQYF
TGTGCCAGCAGCTCGGACAGGGGACCCTACGAGCAGTACTTC
>.|TRBJ2-1|.|TRBV12-3/TRBV12-4
CASSLLGTTYNEQFF
TGTGCCAGCAGTTTATTAGGGACCACCTACAATGAGCAGTTCTTC
>few|TRBJ2-1|.|TRBV4-3
CASSQSGRNEQFF
TGCGCCAGCAGCCAATCTGGTAGGAATGAGCAGTTCTTC
>few|TRBJ1-5|.|TRBV12-3/TRBV12-4
CASNDGHQPQHF
TGTGCCAGCAATGACGGCCATCAGCCCCAGCATTTT
>.|TRBJ2-2|TRBD1|TRBV20-1
CSAKRQGAGELFF
TGCAGTGCTAAACGACAGGGGGCCGGGGAGCTGTTTTTT
>.|TRBJ1-1|.|TRBV6-5
CASSYGGRNTEAFF
TGTGCCAGCAGTTACGGGGGCAGAAACACTGAAGCTTTCTTT
>.|TRBJ2-2|TRBD1|TRBV10-3
CAISSGQVENTGELFF
TGTGCCATCAGCTCGGGACAGGTCGAGAACACCGGGGAGCTGTTTTTT
>.|TRBJ2-1|TRBD2|TRBV11-3
CASSPGQAGAEQFF
TGTGCCAGCAGCCCCGGCCAAGCGGGGGCTGAGCAGTTCTTC
>.|TRBJ2-1|.|TRBV12-3/TRBV12-4
CASSLGITTYEQFF
TGTGCCAGCAGTTTGGGCATTACTACCTACGAGCAGTTCTTC
>few|TRBJ1-2|.|TRBV15
CATSRSGREDGYTF
TGTGCCACCAGCAGGTCGGGCAGGGAGGATGGCTACACCTTC
>few|TRBJ2-3|.|TRBV5-1
CASNPTWNNAADTQYF
TGCGCCAGCAACCCCACGTGGAACAATGCGGCGGATACGCAGTATTTT
>few|TRBJ2-7|TRBD2|TRBV29-1
CSVEVGAGSYEQYF
TGCAGCGTTGAAGTAGGAGCGGGGTCCTACGAGCAGTACTTC
>.|TRBJ2-1|.|TRBV25-1
CASTVGTPTNEQFF
TGTGCCAGCACCGTCGGGACTCCGACCAATGAGCAGTTCTTC
>.|TRBJ2-3|.|TRBV21-1
CASSNEVDTQYF
TGTGCCAGCAGCAATGAGGTCGATACGCAGTATTTT
>.|TRBJ1-5|.|TRBV10-3
CAIAEGNSQPQHF
TGTGCCATCGCGGAAGGGAATAGTCAGCCCCAGCATTTT
>few|TRBJ2-4|.|TRBV4-3
CASSQNNLDGGYF
TGCGCCAGCAGCCAAAATAACCTCGATGGGGGGTACTTC
>.|TRBJ2-4|.|TRBV25-1
CASSEPGGSPRDEQYF
TGTGCCAGCAGTGAACCAGGAGGCTCACCCCGAGATGAGCAGTACTTC
>few|TRBJ1-6|.|TRBV20-1
CSAQQGDGSPLHF
TGCAGTGCTCAACAGGGCGACGGTTCACCCCTCCACTTT
>.|TRBJ2-3|TRBD2|TRBV4-2
CASSLASGSTDTQYF
TGTGCCAGCAGCCTCGCTAGCGGGAGCACAGATACGCAGTATTTT
>.|TRBJ2-7|TRBD2|TRBV20-1
CSGRRTSGRIHEQYF
TGCAGTGGTAGGAGGACTAGCGGGAGGATCCACGAGCAGTACTTC
>.|TRBJ1-4|.|TRBV7-2
CASSLGLNNEKLFF
TGTGCCAGCAGCTTGGGACTGAATAATGAAAAACTGTTTTTT
>.|TRBJ2-3|.|TRBV20-1
CSASPAVGSTDTQYF
TGCAGTGCAAGTCCCGCAGTAGGGAGCACAGATACGCAGTATTTT
>.|TRBJ2-1|.|TRBV7-3
CASAPARHNEQFF
TGTGCCAGCGCCCCGGCTAGACACAATGAGCAGTTCTTC
>.|TRBJ1-4|.|TRBV18
CASSLLMAGTRTNEKLFF
TGTGCCAGCTCACTCTTGATGGCAGGGACGAGGACTAATGAAAAACTGTTTTTT
>.|TRBJ2-3|.|TRBV20-1
CSQEGGLFTKDRDTQYF
TGCAGTCAGGAGGGGGGGCTATTTACTAAGGATAGGGATACGCAGTATTTT
>once|TRBJ2-5|TRBD1|TRBV7-9
CASSYYRSTGSAETQYF
TGTGCCAGCAGCTACTACCGCTCGACAGGGAGTGCGGAGACCCAGTACTTC
>few|TRBJ2-7|.|TRBV4-3
CASSQEEKGRGGYEQYF
TGCGCCAGCAGCCAAGAAGAAAAGGGGCGGGGTGGCTACGAGCAGTACTTC
>once|TRBJ2-1|TRBD2|TRBV29-1
CSVDRTSGRDEQFF
TGCAGCGTTGATCGGACTAGCGGGCGTGATGAGCAGTTCTTC
>.|TRBJ2-3|TRBD1|TRBV20-1
CSASSQGATDTQYF
TGCAGTGCCAGTTCACAGGGGGCAACAGATACGCAGTATTTT
>.|TRBJ2-7|.|TRBV3-1
CASSHGGGYEQYF
TGTGCCAGCAGCCATGGGGGTGGCTACGAGCAGTACTTC
>.|TRBJ2-3|TRBD2|TRBV20-1
CSARDVLAGVLDTQYF
TGCAGTGCTAGAGATGTGCTAGCGGGAGTTTTAGATACGCAGTATTTT
>.|TRBJ2-3|TRBD2|TRBV5-1
CASRLGSGSTDTQYF
TGCGCCAGCAGGTTGGGAAGCGGGAGTACAGATACGCAGTATTTT
>few|TRBJ2-1|TRBD2|TRBV7-3
CASSLNGGGRLAGGPNEQFF
TGTGCCAGCAGCTTAAATGGTGGCGGTAGACTAGCGGGAGGGCCCAATGAGCAGTTCTTC
>.|TRBJ2-1|TRBD2|TRBV20-1
CSARDPQRGYNEQFF
TGCAGTGCTAGAGATCCCCAGCGGGGCTACAATGAGCAGTTCTTC
>.|TRBJ2-5|TRBD1|TRBV7-7
CASSLGGSGTGETQYF
TGTGCTAGCAGCTTAGGCGGATCCGGGACAGGGGAGACCCAGTACTTC
>.|TRBJ2-1|.|TRBV4-3
CASSQESQTYNEQFF
TGCGCCAGCAGCCAAGAATCGCAGACATACAATGAGCAGTTCTTC
>once|TRBJ1-2|.|TRBV20-1
CIASSGDYGYTF
TGCATTGCTAGTTCCGGGGACTATGGCTACACCTTC
>.|TRBJ2-7|.|TRBV6-6
CASSYSAPGESYEQYF
TGTGCCAGCAGTTACAGCGCACCGGGGGAATCCTACGAGCAGTACTTC
>many|TRBJ2-5|TRBD2|TRBV28
CASSGTSGRRKTQYF
TGTGCCAGCAGTGGGACTAGCGGGAGAAGGAAGACCCAGTACTTC
>.|TRBJ2-5|.|TRBV15
CATSRDTGIETQYF
TGTGCCACCAGCAGAGATACGGGCATTGAGACCCAGTACTTC
>once|TRBJ2-1|TRBD2|TRBV9
CASSVRAGETYNEQFF
TGTGCCAGCAGCGTTCGGGCGGGAGAAACGTACAATGAGCAGTTCTTC
>few|TRBJ2-3|TRBD1|TRBV5-1
CASSPNRQGTDTQYF
TGCGCCAGCAGCCCCAATCGACAGGGTACAGATACGCAGTATTTT
>few|TRBJ2-3|.|TRBV29-1
CSVPGTTSYTQYF
TGCAGCGTGCCCGGGACCACCTCGTATACGCAGTATTTT
>.|TRBJ2-5|TRBD2|TRBV9
CASSVNGGKTQYF
TGTGCCAGCAGCGTAAACGGGGGGAAGACCCAGTACTTC
>.|TRBJ2-3|.|TRBV4-3
CASSPTSHRGDTQYF
TGCGCCAGCAGCCCGACTAGTCATAGGGGGGATACGCAGTATTTT
>few|TRBJ2-1|.|TRBV4-3
CASSQGTKGDEQFF
TGCGCCAGCAGCCAAGGGACAAAAGGTGATGAGCAGTTCTTC
>.|TRBJ2-3|.|TRBV30
CAPHFPRDRPPTDTQYF
TGTGCCCCACACTTCCCCAGGGACCGCCCCCCCACAGATACGCAGTATTTT
>.|TRBJ1-1|.|TRBV5-1
CASSLVAGSNTEAFF
TGCGCCAGCAGCTTGGTCGCAGGGTCCAACACTGAAGCTTTCTTT
>.|TRBJ2-7|.|TRBV29-1
CSAAGFGEQYF
TGCAGCGCCGCAGGCTTTGGAGAGCAGTACTTC
>.|TRBJ2-3|TRBD1|TRBV20-1
CSASGQAGLVRDTQYF
TGCAGTGCCTCGGGACAGGCGGGTTTAGTGAGAGATACGCAGTATTTT
>.|TRBJ2-5|.|TRBV7-9
CASSSIGQETQYF
TGTGCCAGCAGCTCAATTGGGCAAGAGACCCAGTACTTC
>.|TRBJ2-1|TRBD1|TRBV4-3
CASSQGLGQGDNEQFF
TGCGCCAGCAGCCAAGGACTCGGGCAGGGGGACAATGAGCAGTTCTTC